This TCR beta chain was identified in a study of blood T cell repertoires in COVID-19 (dated by TCRdb to about 2020). With regard to the full study: Samples from collaborators originated in the United States, Italy and Spain and spanned both the acute and convalescent phases of COVID-19. The prospective study material was composed of cDNA or gDNA derived from T cells, B-cell-depleted T cells, or PBMCs. Where HLA class I and class II types were available, the types were taken from metadata supplied by the sample provider, not from assay-based typing. Samples were obtained from the ongoing ImmuneRACE study (first 160 participants) and from about 1,300 subjects provided by 6 global collaborators. The repertoires were released in a freely available public database intended as a resource for research on the immune response to SARS-CoV-2. Nearly every sample came with metadata listing a de-identified subject ID, COVID-19 status, age in years and sex. Subjects who had been exposed to COVID-19, were actively infected with it, or had recovered from it provided the deeply sampled blood TCRbeta repertoires that made up the dataset. The paper's findings and limits, for the study overall: How much clinical and demographic metadata was included differed by source and by participant, and the metadata was provided uncurated.

The immunoSEQ Assay, a bias-controlled multiplex PCR, was used to amplify TCRbeta CDR3 regions from genomic DNA. The authors' analysis ran thus. Within the assay, amplification of reference gene primers was used to estimate how many nucleated cells each sample contained. To quantify the absolute abundance of each unique TCRbeta CDR3 rearrangement, sequence reads were collapsed and filtered. For each sample, productive Simpson clonality was calculated as the square root of Simpson's diversity index over productive rearrangements. In TCRdb, the immuneACCESS table is reduced to in-frame sequences with V and J assigned. These tables do not hold every clone; where another copy was compared, an unresolved V gene accounts for under half, and the others remain unexplained. The D gene and trimming were derived from the DNA, and the V and J assignments and clone size from that table. This sample holds approximately 200,000 clones; approximately 90% were observed only once. The ten most abundant clones make up 1.2% of the sample.

Participants in the prospective study were aged roughly 18 to 89 years, lived in about two dozen United States geographic areas, and enrolled through a virtual design. In the prospective study, cohorts were assigned on the basis of participant-reported clinical history obtained from a screening survey and a study questionnaire. Recovered participants in ImmuneRACE Cohort 3 were defined as having two consecutive negative NP/OP PCR tests, clearance from a healthcare professional, or resolution of symptoms. In the prospective study, mobile phlebotomists collected whole blood, serum and a nasopharyngeal or oropharyngeal swab from each participant. Over a roughly two-month period, participants in the prospective study had the option of providing additional blood draws and questionnaires. Prospective study blood samples were shipped either frozen or at room temperature before DNA extraction. As regards this clone: There is no known antigen for this receptor. Base quality data are lacking; no much larger clone is found one base away.

The CDR3 spans 16 residues, from the cysteine through the phenylalanine. The retained sequence is limited to the CDR3, 48 bases, with the frame set at the first base. Sequences MGHRA (CDR1) and YSYEKL (CDR2) are obtained from the germline V gene. V is shortened by 3 bases, J by 3 bases, and the region joining them spans 16 bases. The sequence derives from a man aged 30 to 39 who had recovered from COVID-19. The chain employs TRBV4-1 and TRBJ2-3, with a weak D call of TRBD2 (6 bases match). The specimen was PBMCs or T cells enriched from blood (not recorded which). The nucleotides are TGCGCCAGCAGCCATGAAGCGGGCGGAGGGACAGATACGCAGTATTTT. It codes for CASSHEAGGGTDTQYF.